This TCR beta chain was recorded in a study of CD8 T cells in Susac syndrome. Study-wide context: Active disease was present in more than 5 of the sequenced Susac syndrome patients, and remission in eight.

This clonotype was seen once. The CDR3 runs to 15 residues. Germline V gives CDR1 DFQATT, CDR2 SNEGSKA (reference sequence). The J segment lost 5 bases and the V segment lost 6 bases, leaving 12 bases of the junction unmatched. RNA, at about 0.45 to 1 ug, was reverse transcribed with random hexamers. By means of immunoSEQ multiplex PCR, TCR beta CDR3 spanning 54 Vbeta and 13 Jbeta underwent amplification. A single record per CDR3 protein comes from TCRdb applying MiXCR to the immunoSEQ multiplex PCR reads. The sample has about 82,000 distinct CDR3 sequences; around 96% are singletons. The chain carries TRBV20-1 and TRBJ2-5, with 10 bases that match TRBD1. The receptor's source is a human donor with Susac syndrome. Sequenced input: CD8+ T cells from PBMCs. The CDR3 sequence is CSAQTGGSFAETQYF. CDR3 DNA sequence: TGCAGTGCCCAGACAGGGGGCTCTTTCGCGGAGACCCAGTACTTC.